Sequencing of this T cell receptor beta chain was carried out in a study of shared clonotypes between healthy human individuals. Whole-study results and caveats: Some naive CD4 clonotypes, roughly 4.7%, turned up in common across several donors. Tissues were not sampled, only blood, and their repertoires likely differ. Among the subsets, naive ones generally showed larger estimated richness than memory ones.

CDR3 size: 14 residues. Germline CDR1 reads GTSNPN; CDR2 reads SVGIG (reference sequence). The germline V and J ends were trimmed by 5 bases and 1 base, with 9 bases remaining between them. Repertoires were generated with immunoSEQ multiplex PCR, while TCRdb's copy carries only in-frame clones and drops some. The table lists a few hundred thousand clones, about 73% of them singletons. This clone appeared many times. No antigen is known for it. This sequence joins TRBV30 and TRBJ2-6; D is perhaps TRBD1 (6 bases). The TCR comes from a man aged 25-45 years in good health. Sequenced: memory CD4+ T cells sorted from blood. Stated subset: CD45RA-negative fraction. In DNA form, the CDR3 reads TGTGCCTGGGGGGGCATTTCTGGGGCCAACGTCCTGACTTTC. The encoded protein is CAWGGISGANVLTF. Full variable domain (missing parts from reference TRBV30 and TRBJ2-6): SQTIHQWPATLVQPVGSPLSLECTVEGTSNPNLYWYRQAAGRGLQLLFYSVGIGQISSEVPQNLSASRPQDRQFILSSKKLLLSDSGFYLCAWGGISGANVLTFGAGSRLTVL.